Included here is one TCR beta chain sequence, with context. The antigen is unknown. Systemic immunosuppression or a history of autoimmune disease excluded patients. Germline loops: CDR1 SGHAT, CDR2 FQNNGV. Trimming pared 5 bases from V and 2 bases from J, leaving 18 bases between. CDR3 length equals 16 residues. The data originate from a study of OX40 agonist ivuxolimab in advanced cancers. Study in general: Three patients showed partial responses: one hepatocellular carcinoma and two cutaneous melanoma cases. Study outcomes and limitations: Expanded peripheral T cell antigen specificity was not determined.

Assay: immunoSEQ multiplex PCR; the TCRdb copy retains only in-frame clones and omits some. Of about 81,000 clones listed, approximately 79% were seen once; the top ten hold approximately 7%. The TCR sequence derives from an adult with an advanced solid tumor such as melanoma, head and neck, liver or kidney cancer. This specimen was CD4+ or CD8+ T cells sorted from blood, taken in a trial of the OX40 agonist ivuxolimab. The rearrangement uses TRBV11-2 and TRBJ2-5; D might be TRBD2 (6 bases). CDR3 DNA sequence: TGTGCCAGCAGCCGACCGGGACTCCAAAAACAAGAGACCCAGTACTTC. It is translated as CASSRPGLQKQETQYF. Filled out from reference TRBV11-2 and TRBJ2-5, the complete variable domain reads EAGVAQSPRYKIIEKRQSVAFWCNPISGHATLYWYQQILGQGPKLLIQFQNNGVVDDSQLPKDRFSAERLKGVDSTLKIQPAKLEDSAVYLCASSRPGLQKQETQYFGPGTRLLVL.